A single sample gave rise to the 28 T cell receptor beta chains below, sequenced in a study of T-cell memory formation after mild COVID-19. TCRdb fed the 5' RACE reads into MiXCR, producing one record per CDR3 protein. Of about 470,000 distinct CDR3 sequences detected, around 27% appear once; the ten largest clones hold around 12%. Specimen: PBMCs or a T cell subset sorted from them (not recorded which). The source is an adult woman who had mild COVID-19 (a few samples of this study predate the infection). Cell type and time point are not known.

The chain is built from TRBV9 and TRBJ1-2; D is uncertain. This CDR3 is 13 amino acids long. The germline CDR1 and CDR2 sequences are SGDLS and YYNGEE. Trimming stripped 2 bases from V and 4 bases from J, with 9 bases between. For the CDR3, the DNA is TGTGCCAGCAGCGTGACACAGTTCTATGGCTACACCTTC. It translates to CASSVTQFYGYTF.

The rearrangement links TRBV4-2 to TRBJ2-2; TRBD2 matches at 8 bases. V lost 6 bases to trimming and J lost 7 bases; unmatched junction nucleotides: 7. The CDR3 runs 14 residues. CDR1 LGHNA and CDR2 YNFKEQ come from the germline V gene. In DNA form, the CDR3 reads TGTGCCAGCAGTAGAGCGGGAGTTGGCGGGGAGCTGTTTTTT. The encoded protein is CASSRAGVGGELFF.

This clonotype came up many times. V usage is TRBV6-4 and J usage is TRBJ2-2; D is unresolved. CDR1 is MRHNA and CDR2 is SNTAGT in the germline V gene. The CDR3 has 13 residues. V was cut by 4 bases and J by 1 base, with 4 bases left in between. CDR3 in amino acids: CASSAMNTGELFF. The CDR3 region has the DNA TGTGCCAGCAGTGCCATGAACACCGGGGAGCTGTTTTTT.

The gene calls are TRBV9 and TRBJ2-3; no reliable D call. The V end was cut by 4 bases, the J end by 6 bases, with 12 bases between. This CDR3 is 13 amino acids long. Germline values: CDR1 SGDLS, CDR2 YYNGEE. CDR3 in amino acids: CASSPEDYDTQYF. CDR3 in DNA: TGTGCCAGCAGCCCCGAAGATTACGATACGCAGTATTTT.

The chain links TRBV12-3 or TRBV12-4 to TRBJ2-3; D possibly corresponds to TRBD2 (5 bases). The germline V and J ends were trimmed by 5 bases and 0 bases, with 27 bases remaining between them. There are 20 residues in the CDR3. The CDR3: CASSKSGASNPYTSTDTQYF. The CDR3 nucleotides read TGTGCCAGCAGTAAAAGCGGAGCATCAAATCCTTACACTAGCACAGATACGCAGTATTTT.

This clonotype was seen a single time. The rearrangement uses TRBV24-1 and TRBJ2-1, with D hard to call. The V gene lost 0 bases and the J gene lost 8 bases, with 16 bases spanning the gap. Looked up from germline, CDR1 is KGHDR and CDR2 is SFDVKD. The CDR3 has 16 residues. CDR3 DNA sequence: TGTGCCACCAGTGATTTGGGCACTCCAGATATCCATGAGCAGTTCTTC. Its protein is CATSDLGTPDIHEQFF.

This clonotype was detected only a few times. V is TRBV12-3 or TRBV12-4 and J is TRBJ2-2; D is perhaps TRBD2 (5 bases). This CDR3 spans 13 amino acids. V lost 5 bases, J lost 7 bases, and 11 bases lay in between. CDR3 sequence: CASSTRAVGELFF. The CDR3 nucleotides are TGTGCCAGCAGTACTAGGGCGGTCGGGGAGCTGTTTTTT.

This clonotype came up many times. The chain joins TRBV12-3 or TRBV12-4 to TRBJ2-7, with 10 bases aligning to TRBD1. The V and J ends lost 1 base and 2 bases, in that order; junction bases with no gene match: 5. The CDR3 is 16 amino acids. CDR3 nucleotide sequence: TGTGCCAGCAGTTTAGGTCCCGGGACAGGGGCCTACGAGCAGTACTTC. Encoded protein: CASSLGPGTGAYEQYF.

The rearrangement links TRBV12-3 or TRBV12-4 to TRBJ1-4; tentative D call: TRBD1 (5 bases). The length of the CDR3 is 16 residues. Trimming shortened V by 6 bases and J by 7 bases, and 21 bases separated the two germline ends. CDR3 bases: TGTGCCAGCAGACCTACGGGGGGACGGCAACCTGAAAAACTGTTTTTT. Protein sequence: CASRPTGGRQPEKLFF.

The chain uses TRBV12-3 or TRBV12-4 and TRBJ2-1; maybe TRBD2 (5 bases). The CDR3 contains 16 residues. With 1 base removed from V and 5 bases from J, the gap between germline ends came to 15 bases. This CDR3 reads CASSLETGLLDNEQFF. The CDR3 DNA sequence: TGTGCCAGCAGTTTAGAGACGGGCCTACTAGACAATGAGCAGTTCTTC.

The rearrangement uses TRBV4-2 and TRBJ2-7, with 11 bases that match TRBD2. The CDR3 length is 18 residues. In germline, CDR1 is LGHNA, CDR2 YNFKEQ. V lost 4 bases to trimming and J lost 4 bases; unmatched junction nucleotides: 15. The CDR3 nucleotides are TGTGCCAGCAGCCGAACATCACCGGGACTAGCGGCCGCGTACGAGCAGTACTTC. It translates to CASSRTSPGLAAAYEQYF.

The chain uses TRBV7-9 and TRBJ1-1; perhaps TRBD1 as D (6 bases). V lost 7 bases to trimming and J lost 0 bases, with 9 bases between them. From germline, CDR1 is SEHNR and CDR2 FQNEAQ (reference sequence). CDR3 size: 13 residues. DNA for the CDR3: TGTGCCAGCATCCGGACAGTGAACACTGAAGCTTTCTTT. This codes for CASIRTVNTEAFF.

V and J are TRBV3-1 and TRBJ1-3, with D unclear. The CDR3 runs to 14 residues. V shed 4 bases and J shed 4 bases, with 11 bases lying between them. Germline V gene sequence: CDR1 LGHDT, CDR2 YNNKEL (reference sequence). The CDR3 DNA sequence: TGTGCCAGCAGCCCCCCAGTCAGGGGAAACACCATATATTTT. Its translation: CASSPPVRGNTIYF. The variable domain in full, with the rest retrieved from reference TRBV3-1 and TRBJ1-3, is DTAVSQTPKYLVTQMGNDKSIKCEQNLGHDTMYWYKQDSKKFLKIMFSYNNKELIINETVPNRFSPKSPDKAHLNLHINSLELGDSAVYFCASSPPVRGNTIYFGEGSWLTVV.

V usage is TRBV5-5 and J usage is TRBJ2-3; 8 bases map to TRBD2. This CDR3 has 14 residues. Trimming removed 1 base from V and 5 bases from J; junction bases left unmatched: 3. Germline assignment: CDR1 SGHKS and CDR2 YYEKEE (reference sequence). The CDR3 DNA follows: TGTGCCAGCAGCTTGTACAGCGGGAGAGATACGCAGTATTTT. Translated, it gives CASSLYSGRDTQYF. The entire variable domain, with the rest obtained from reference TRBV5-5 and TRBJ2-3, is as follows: DAGVTQSPTHLIKTRGQQVTLRCSPISGHKSVSWYQQVLGQGPQFIFQYYEKEERGRGNFPDRFSARQFPNYSSELNVNALLLGDSALYLCASSLYSGRDTQYFGPGTRLTVL.

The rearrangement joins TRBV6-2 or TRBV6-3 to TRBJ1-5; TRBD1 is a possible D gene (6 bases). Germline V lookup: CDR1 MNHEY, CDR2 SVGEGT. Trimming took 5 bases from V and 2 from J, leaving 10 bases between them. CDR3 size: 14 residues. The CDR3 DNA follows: TGTGCCAGCAGTGCAGGGGCAGGCAATCAGCCCCAGCATTTT. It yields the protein CASSAGAGNQPQHF.

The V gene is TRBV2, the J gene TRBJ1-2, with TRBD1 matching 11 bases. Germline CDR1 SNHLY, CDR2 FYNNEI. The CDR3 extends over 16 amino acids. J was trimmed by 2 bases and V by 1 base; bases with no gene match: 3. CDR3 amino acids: CASSEGGTGGNYGYTF. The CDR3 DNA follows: TGTGCCAGCAGTGAAGGAGGGACAGGGGGGAACTATGGCTACACCTTC.

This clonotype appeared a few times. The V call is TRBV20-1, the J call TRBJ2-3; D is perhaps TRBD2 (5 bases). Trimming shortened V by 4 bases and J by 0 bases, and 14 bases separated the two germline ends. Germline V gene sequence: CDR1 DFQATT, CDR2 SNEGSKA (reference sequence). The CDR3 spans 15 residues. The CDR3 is CSANRGRGSTDTQYF. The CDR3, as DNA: TGCAGTGCTAACCGGGGTCGTGGGAGCACAGATACGCAGTATTTT.

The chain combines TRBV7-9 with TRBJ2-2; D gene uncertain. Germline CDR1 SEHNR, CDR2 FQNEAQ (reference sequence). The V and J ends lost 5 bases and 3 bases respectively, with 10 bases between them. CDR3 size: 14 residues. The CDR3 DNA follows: TGTGCCAGCAGCCCCGCTGGAGACACCGGGGAGCTGTTTTTT. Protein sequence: CASSPAGDTGELFF.

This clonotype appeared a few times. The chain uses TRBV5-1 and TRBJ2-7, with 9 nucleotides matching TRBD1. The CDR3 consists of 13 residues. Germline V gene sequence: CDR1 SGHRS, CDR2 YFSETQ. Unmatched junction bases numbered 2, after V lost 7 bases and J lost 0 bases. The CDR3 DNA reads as TGCGCCAGCCGACAGGGGGACTCCTACGAGCAGTACTTC. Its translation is CASRQGDSYEQYF.

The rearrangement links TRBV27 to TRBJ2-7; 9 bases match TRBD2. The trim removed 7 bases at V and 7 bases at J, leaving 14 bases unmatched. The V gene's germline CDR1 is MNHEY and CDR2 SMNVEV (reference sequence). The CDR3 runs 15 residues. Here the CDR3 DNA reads TGTGCCAGCAAGATTAGCGGGAGTTGGAATGGGGAGCAGTACTTC. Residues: CASKISGSWNGEQYF.

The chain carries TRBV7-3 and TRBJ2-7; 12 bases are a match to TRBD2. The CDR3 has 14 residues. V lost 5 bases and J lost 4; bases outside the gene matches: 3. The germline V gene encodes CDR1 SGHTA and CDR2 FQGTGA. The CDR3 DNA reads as TGTGCCAGCAGCGTGACTAGCGGGAGTTACGAGCAGTACTTC. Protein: CASSVTSGSYEQYF.

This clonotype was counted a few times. As DNA, the CDR3 is TGCAGCGTTGAGACAGACAGGTCTAGCACAGATACGCAGTATTTT. Its protein is CSVETDRSSTDTQYF. The chain employs TRBV29-1 and TRBJ2-3; D is possibly TRBD1 (6 bases). The V and J ends lost 3 bases and 0 bases respectively, with 13 bases between them. The CDR3 sequence is 15 residues long. Germline V gene sequence: CDR1 SQVTM, CDR2 ANQGSEA.

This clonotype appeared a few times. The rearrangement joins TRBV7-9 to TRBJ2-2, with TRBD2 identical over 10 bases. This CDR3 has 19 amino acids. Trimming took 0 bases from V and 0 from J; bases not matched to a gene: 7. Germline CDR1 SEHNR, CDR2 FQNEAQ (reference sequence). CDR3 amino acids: CASSLALLAGETNTGELFF. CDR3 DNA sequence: TGTGCCAGCAGCTTAGCGCTTCTAGCGGGAGAAACGAACACCGGGGAGCTGTTTTTT.

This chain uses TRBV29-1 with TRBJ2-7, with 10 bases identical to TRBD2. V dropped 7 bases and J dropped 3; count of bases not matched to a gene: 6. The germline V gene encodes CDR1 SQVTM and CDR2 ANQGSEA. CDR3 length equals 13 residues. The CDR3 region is CSGGTSDRYEQYF. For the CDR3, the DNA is TGCAGCGGGGGGACTAGCGACCGCTACGAGCAGTACTTC.

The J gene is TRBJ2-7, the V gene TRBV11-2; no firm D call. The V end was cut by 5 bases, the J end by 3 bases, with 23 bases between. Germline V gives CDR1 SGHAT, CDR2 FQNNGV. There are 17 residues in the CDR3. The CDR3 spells CASSPSPGPMPLYEQYF. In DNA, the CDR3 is TGTGCCAGCAGCCCGTCTCCCGGGCCTATGCCCCTCTACGAGCAGTACTTC.

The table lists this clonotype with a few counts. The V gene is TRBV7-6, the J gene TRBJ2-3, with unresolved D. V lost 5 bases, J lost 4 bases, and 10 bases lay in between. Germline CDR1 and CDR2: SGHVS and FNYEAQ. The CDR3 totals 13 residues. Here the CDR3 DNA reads TGTGCCAGCAGCCCCTCTGCGCCAGATACGCAGTATTTT. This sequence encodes CASSPSAPDTQYF.

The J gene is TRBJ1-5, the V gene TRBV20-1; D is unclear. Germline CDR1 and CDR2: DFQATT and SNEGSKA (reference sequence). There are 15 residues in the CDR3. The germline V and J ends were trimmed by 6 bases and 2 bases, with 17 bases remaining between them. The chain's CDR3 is CSARRPGTGNQPQHF. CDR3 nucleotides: TGCAGTGCCCGAAGACCAGGAACGGGCAATCAGCCCCAGCATTTT.

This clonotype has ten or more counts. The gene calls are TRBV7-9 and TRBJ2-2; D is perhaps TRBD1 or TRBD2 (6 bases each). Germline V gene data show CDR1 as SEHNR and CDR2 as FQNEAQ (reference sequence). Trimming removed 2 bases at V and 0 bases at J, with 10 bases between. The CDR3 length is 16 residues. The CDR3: CASSLLGGSNTGELFF. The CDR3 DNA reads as TGTGCCAGCAGCTTACTGGGGGGCTCGAACACCGGGGAGCTGTTTTTT.